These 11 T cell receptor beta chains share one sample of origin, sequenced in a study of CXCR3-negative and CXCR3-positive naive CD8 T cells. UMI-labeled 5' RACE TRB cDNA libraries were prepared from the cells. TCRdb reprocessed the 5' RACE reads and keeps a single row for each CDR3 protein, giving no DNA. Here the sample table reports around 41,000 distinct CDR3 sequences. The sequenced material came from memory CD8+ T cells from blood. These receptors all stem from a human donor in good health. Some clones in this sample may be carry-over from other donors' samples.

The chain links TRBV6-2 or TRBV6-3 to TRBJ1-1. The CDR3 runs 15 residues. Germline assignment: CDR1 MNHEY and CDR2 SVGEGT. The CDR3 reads CASSEEAWGPTEAFF.

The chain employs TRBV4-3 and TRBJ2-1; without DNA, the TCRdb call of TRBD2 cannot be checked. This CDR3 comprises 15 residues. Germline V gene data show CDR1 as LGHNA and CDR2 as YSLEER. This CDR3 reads CASRSSRSSYNEQFF.

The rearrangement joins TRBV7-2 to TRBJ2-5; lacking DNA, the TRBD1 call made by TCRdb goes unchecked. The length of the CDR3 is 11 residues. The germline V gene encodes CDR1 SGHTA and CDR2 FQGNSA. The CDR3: CASTPEETQYF.

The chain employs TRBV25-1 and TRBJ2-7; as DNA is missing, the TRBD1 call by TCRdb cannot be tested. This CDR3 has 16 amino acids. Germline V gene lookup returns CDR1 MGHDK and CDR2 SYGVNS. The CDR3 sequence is CASSVGAGTGFYEQYF.

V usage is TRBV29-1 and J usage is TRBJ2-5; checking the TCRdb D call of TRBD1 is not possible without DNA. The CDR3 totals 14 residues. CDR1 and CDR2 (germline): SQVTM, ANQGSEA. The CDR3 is CSVEGDGLQETQYF. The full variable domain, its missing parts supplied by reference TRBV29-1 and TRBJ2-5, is SAVISQKPSRDICQRGTSLTIQCQVDSQVTMMFWYRQQPGQSLTLIATANQGSEATYESGFVIDKFPISRPNLTFSTLTVSNMSPEDSSIYLCSVEGDGLQETQYFGPGTRLLVL.

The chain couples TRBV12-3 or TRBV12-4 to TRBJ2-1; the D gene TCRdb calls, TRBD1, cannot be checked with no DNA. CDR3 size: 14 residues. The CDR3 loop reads CASSFPGTPNEQFF.

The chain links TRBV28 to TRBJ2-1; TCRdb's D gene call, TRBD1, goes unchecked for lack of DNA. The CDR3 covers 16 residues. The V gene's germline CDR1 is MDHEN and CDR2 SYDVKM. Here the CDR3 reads CASSPSGTGIFNEQFF.

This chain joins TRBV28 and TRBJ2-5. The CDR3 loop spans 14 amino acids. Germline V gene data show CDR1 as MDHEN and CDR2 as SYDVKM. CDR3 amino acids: CASSFLVVGETQYF. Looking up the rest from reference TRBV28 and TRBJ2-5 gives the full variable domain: DVKVTQSSRYLVKRTGEKVFLECVQDMDHENMFWYRQDPGLGLRLIYFSYDVKMKEKGDIPEGYSVSREKKERFSLILESASTNQTSMYLCASSFLVVGETQYFGPGTRLLVL.

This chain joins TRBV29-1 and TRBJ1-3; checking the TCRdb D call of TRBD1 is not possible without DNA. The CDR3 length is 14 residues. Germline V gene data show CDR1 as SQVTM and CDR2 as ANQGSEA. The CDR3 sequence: CSVSGSPSGNTIYF.

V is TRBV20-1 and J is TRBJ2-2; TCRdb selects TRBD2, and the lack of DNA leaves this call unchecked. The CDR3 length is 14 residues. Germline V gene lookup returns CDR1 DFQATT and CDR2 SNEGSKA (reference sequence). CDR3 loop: CSATTSGRIGELFF.

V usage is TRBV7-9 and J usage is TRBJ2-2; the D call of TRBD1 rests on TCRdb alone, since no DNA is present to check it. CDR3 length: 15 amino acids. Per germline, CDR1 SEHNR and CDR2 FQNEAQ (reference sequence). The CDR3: CASSDSTSGTGELFF.